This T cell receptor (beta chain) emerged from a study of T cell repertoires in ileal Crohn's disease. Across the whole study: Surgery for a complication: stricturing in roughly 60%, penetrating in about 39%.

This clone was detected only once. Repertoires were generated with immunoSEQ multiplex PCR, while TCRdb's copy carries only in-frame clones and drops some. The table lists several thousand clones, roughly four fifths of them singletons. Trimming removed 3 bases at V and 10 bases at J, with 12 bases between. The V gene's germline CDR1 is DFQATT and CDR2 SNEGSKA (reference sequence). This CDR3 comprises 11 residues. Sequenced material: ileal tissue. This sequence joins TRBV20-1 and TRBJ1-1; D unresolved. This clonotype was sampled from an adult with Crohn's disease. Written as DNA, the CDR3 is TGCAGTGCTAGGGTCCGCGACCTAGCTTTCTTT. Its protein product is CSARVRDLAFF.